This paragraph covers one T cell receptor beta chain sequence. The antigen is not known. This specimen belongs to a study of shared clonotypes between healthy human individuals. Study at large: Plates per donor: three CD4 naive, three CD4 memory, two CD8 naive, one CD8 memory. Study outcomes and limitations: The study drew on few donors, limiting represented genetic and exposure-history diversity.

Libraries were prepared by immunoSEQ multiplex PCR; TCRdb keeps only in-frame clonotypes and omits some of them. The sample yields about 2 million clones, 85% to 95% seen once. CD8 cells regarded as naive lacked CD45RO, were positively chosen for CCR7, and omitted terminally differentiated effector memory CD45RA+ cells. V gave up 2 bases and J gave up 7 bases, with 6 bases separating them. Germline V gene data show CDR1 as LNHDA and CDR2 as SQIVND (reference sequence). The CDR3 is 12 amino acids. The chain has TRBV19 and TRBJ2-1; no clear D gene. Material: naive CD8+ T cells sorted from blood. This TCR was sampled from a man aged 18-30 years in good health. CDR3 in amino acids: CASSIRVNEQFF. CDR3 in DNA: TGTGCCAGTAGTATACGTGTGAATGAGCAGTTCTTC.